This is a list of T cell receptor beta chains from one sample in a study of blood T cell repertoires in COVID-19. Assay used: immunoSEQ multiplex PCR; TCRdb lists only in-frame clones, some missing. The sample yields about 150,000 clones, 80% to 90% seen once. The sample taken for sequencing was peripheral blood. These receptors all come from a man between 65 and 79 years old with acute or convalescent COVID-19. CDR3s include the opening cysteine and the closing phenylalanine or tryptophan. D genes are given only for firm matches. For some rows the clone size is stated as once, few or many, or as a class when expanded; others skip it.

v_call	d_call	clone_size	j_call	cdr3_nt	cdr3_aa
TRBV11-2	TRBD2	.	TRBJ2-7	TGTGCCAGCAGCTTAGGAGGGGCTAGCGGAACCTACGAGCAGTACTTC	CASSLGGASGTYEQYF
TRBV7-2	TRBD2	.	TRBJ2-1	TGTGCCAGCAGCTTGGGGAGGGGCGAGGTTAATGAGCAGTTCTTC	CASSLGRGEVNEQFF
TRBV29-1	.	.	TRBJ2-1	TGCAGCGTTGCCGTTGGTAGCGCCTACAATGAGCAGTTCTTC	CSVAVGSAYNEQFF
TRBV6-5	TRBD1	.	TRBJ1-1	TGTGCCAGCAGAAGGACAGGGAGTGTAACTGAAGCTTTCTTT	CASRRTGSVTEAFF
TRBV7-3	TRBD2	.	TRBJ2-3	TGTGCCAGCAGTTTCGGACTAGCGAGGGCAGATACGCAGTATTTT	CASSFGLARADTQYF
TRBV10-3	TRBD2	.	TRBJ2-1	TGTGCCATCAGAGCCGGGACTAGCGGCGATGAGCAGTTCTTC	CAIRAGTSGDEQFF
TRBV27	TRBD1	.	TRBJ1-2	TGTGCCAGCAGCGAGACAGGGGGACGTTTCTCCTATGGCTACACCTTC	CASSETGGRFSYGYTF
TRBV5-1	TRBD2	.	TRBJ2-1	TGCGCCAGCACTGGACTAGGAGGTAATGAGCAGTTCTTC	CASTGLGGNEQFF
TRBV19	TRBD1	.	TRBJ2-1	TGTGCCAGTAGAAAGGGACAGGGGGGTTCCAATGAGCAGTTCTTC	CASRKGQGGSNEQFF
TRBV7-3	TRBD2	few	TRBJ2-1	TGTGCCAGCAGCTTAAGCGGGAGGGCCTTCAATGAGCAGTTCTTC	CASSLSGRAFNEQFF
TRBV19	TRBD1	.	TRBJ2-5	TGTGCCAGTAGTATAAACGCGCCGGGACAGCTGATTCAAGAGACCCAGTACTTC	CASSINAPGQLIQETQYF
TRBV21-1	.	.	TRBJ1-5	TGTGCCAGCAGCAAACCGGGTTACCCTAAACATCAGCCCCAGCATTTT	CASSKPGYPKHQPQHF
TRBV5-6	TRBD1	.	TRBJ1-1	TGTGCCAGCAGCCTGACAGGGGGCGCGGCCACTGAAGCTTTCTTT	CASSLTGGAATEAFF
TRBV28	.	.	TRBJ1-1	TGTGCCAGCAGTTCGACACTGGTCACTGAAGCTTTCTTT	CASSSTLVTEAFF
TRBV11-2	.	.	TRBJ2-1	TGTGCCAGCAGGAGTCACCGACAGTGGGCCGACAATGAGCAGTTCTTC	CASRSHRQWADNEQFF
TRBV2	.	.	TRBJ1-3	TGTGCCAGCAGTGATCGGGGTTTTGGAAACACCATATATTTT	CASSDRGFGNTIYF
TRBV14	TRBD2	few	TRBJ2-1	TGTGCCAGCAGCCCCCGGACTAGCGGGAGCCGGTACAATGAGCAGTTCTTC	CASSPRTSGSRYNEQFF
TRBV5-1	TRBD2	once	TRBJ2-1	TGCGCCAGCATGCGGGATAGCGGGTCCTACAATGAGCAGTTCTTC	CASMRDSGSYNEQFF
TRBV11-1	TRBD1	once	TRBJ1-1	TGTGCCAGCAGCCTACAGGGGCACACTGAAGCTTTCTTT	CASSLQGHTEAFF
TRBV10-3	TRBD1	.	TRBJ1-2	TGTGCCATCAGTGAGACAGGGGCCGATGGCTACACCTTC	CAISETGADGYTF
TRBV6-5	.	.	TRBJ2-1	TGTGCCAGCAGTTACCCCGGACAAAACAATGAGCAGTTCTTC	CASSYPGQNNEQFF
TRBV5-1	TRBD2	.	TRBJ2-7	TGCGCCAGCAGCTTAACCGGAGGCGGGAGTTACGAGCAGTACTTC	CASSLTGGGSYEQYF
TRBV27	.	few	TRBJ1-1	TGTGCCAGCAGTACCTACAGGGAGGGGAACACTGAAGCTTTCTTT	CASSTYREGNTEAFF
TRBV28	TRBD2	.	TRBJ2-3	TGTGCCAGCCATTATGGTCGGGGGGATTGGGATACGCAGTATTTT	CASHYGRGDWDTQYF
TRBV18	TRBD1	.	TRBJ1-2	TGTGCCAGCTCACCAGATTCCGGGACAGGATATGGCTACACCTTC	CASSPDSGTGYGYTF
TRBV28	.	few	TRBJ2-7	TGTGCCAGCAGCAAAGTCGGGTTTTCGGGCTCCTACGAGCAGTACTTC	CASSKVGFSGSYEQYF
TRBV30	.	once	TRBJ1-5	TGTGCCTGGAAGGAGGGAGGGGATCAGCCCCAGCATTTT	CAWKEGGDQPQHF
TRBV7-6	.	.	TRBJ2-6	TGTGCCAGCAGCTTCCAACAGGGATATGGGGCCAACGTCCTGACTTTC	CASSFQQGYGANVLTF
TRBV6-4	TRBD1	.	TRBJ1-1	TGTGCCAGCAGGGACAGGGGGCGCCGTGACACTGAAGCTTTCTTT	CASRDRGRRDTEAFF
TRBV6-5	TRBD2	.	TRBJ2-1	TGTGCCAGCAGTTACGAGGCGGGAGGGCGGAATGAGCAGTTCTTC	CASSYEAGGRNEQFF
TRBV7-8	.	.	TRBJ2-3	TGTGCCAGCAGCTTAGTTGGCAGAACAGATACGCAGTATTTT	CASSLVGRTDTQYF
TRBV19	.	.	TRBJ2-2	TGTGCCAGTAGTTGGACACCTTCGAACACCGGGGAGCTGTTTTTT	CASSWTPSNTGELFF
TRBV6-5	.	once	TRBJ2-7	TGTGCCAGCAGGAGAGGACAGACCCCCTACGAGCAGTACTTC	CASRRGQTPYEQYF
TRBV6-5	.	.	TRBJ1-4	TGTGCCAGCAGTTCATCGGGTGCCACTAATGAAAAACTGTTTTTT	CASSSSGATNEKLFF
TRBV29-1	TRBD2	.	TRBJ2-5	TGCAGCGGGCGGGAGGAGACCCAGTACTTC	CSGREETQYF